The subject of this entry is one TCR beta chain. The antigen this receptor binds is unknown. Within one base of it there is no much larger clone, and no base qualities were kept. TCRbeta CDR3 regions were amplified from genomic DNA by means of the immunoSEQ Assay, a bias-controlled multiplex PCR. In the paper's pipeline: Nucleated cell counts per sample were estimated from amplification of reference gene primers within the assay. To quantify the absolute abundance of each unique TCRbeta CDR3 rearrangement, sequence reads were collapsed and filtered. For each sample, productive Simpson clonality was calculated as the square root of Simpson's diversity index across productive rearrangements. TCRdb re-hosts the immuneACCESS table, in-frame sequences only. Its copies lack some clones; in the studies checked, an unresolved V gene accounts for under half of them, and the cause for the rest is not known. The DNA gave D and trimming, while V, J and clone size come from that table. The sample table contains 150,000 to 200,000 clones; only one count was recorded for approximately 84% of them. The ten top clones hold around 6% of the sample.

This sample is part of a study of blood T cell repertoires in COVID-19 (dated by TCRdb to the early 2020s). Looking at the study overall: Collaborator samples came from the United States, Italy and Spain and covered acute and convalescent phases of COVID-19. The samples were drawn from two sources: the first 160 participants of the ongoing ImmuneRACE study, and 950 to 1,500 subjects contributed by 6 global collaborators. Sample metadata almost always included a de-identified subject ID, COVID-19 status, age in years and sex. HLA class I and class II types, where available, came from metadata supplied by the sample provider rather than from assay-based typing. A freely available public database, intended as a resource for researchers studying the immune response to SARS-CoV-2, is where the repertoires were released. Deeply sampled blood TCRbeta repertoires from subjects exposed to, actively infected with, or recovered from COVID-19 were included in the dataset. The prospective study material was composed of cDNA or gDNA derived from T cells, B-cell-depleted T cells, or PBMCs.

Taken from cysteine to phenylalanine, the CDR3 has 15 residues. The entry retains the CDR3 DNA only, 45 bases that are in frame from base 1. Ends trimmed: V by 4 bases, J by 5 bases; bases unmatched to a gene: 10. Based on the germline V gene, the CDR1 and CDR2 sequences are MDHEN and SYDVKM. Participants in the prospective study were aged about 18 to 95 years, lived in 20 to 25 United States geographic areas, and enrolled through a virtual design. Cohort assignment in the prospective study relied on participant-reported clinical history from a screening survey and a study questionnaire. Each participant in the prospective study had whole blood, serum and a nasopharyngeal or oropharyngeal swab collected by mobile phlebotomists. Over a roughly 2-month period, participants in the prospective study had the option of providing additional blood draws and questionnaires. Before DNA extraction, blood samples from the prospective study were shipped at room temperature or frozen.

The investigation overall reported the following: Clinical and demographic metadata were provided uncurated, with the amount varying by source and participant.

Sequencing was carried out using PBMCs or T cells enriched from blood (not recorded which). This TCR was sampled from a woman in her forties with acute COVID-19. The chain links TRBV28 with TRBJ1-2; TRBD1 fits 7 bases in the junction. The DNA reads as follows: TGTGCCAGCAGTTCCCCCTCGACAGGGAGGTATGGCTACACCTTC. It encodes CASSSPSTGRYGYTF.